This entry lists 3 T cell receptor beta chains sequenced from one sample in a study of blood T cells in healthy people across ages (dated by TCRdb to about 2015). Receptor amplification or capture employed 5' RACE. Reads for this sample came from an Illumina HiSeq 2500. A second about 7 to 11 cycle PCR used a sample-barcoded 5' primer and a J-beta primer mix. TCRdb itself trimmed the public reads at Q25 with fastp, ran MiXCR and retained productive beta chains. Each CDR3 protein appears once, grouped with its most common genes and DNA. The sample yields some 1.5 million distinct CDR3 sequences; under 30% were counted once. Clones ranked in the top ten supply less than 9.5% of the sample. The sequenced sample consisted of blood. Receptors originate from a woman aged 25 to 39 in good health.

The sample holds a few counts of this clonotype. The chain links TRBV10-3 to TRBJ2-1; the match to TRBD2 covers 11 bases. CDR3 size: 14 residues. Germline CDR1 is ENHRY and CDR2 is SYGVKD. The V segment lost 9 bases and the J segment 5 bases; nucleotides outside the gene matches: 6. The CDR3 sequence is CAIAPGLADNEQFF. CDR3 nucleotides: TGTGCCATAGCGCCGGGACTAGCGGACAATGAGCAGTTCTTC.

This clonotype was recorded only once. The chain is built from TRBV2 and TRBJ2-3, with D possibly TRBD1 on 6 matching bases. The ends were cut back, 2 bases at V and 0 bases at J, with 12 bases in the middle. In germline, CDR1 is SNHLY, CDR2 FYNNEI. This CDR3 is 16 amino acids long. The CDR3 here is CASSEFPGVSTDTQYF. CDR3 DNA: TGTGCCAGCAGTGAATTTCCAGGGGTCAGCACAGATACGCAGTATTTT.

At least ten counts were recorded for this clonotype. The chain has TRBV29-1 and TRBJ2-5; D gene ambiguous. Trimming stripped 5 bases from V and 5 bases from J, with 9 bases between. Germline V gene sequence: CDR1 SQVTM, CDR2 ANQGSEA. The CDR3 has 11 amino acids. CDR3 coding DNA: TGCAGCGTTACGGAACGGGAGACCCAGTACTTC. Translated, it gives CSVTERETQYF.